A single sample is the source of the 29 T cell receptor beta chains below, sequenced in a study of blood T cell repertoires in COVID-19. Libraries were prepared by immunoSEQ multiplex PCR; TCRdb keeps only in-frame clonotypes and omits some of them. The sample includes 200,000 to 250,000 clones, around 90% of them seen just once. The sequencing input was peripheral blood. These receptors were obtained from a woman between 18 and 29 years old who had recovered from COVID-19.

The V call is TRBV10-2, the J call TRBJ2-7; D is undetermined. CDR3 size: 16 residues. Per germline, CDR1 WSHSY and CDR2 SAAADI. Trimming pared 8 bases from V and 3 bases from J, leaving 23 bases between. This CDR3 is CASGSIVIVGVYEQYF. In DNA form, the CDR3 reads TGCGCCAGCGGGTCGATTGTCATAGTTGGAGTCTACGAGCAGTACTTC.

This chain connects TRBV6-5 to TRBJ2-1, with D maybe TRBD2 (6 bases). The V and J ends lost 7 bases and 6 bases respectively, with 13 bases between them. The CDR3 spans 13 residues. CDR1 is MNHEY, CDR2 SVGAGI, per germline. As DNA, the CDR3 is TGTGCCAGCACCAGGCGGGGAGTCAATGAGCAGTTCTTC. It yields the protein CASTRRGVNEQFF.

This clone turned up a few times. The chain is built from TRBV4-1 and TRBJ2-7; TRBD1 agrees at 10 bases. CDR1 is MGHRA and CDR2 is YSYEKL in the germline V gene. V lost 6 bases to trimming and J lost 7 bases; unmatched junction nucleotides: 12. There are 15 residues in the CDR3. This CDR3 reads CASRPPGQGSGEQYF. The DNA for the CDR3 is TGCGCCAGCAGACCGCCGGGACAGGGGTCGGGTGAGCAGTACTTC.

The CDR3 spells CAWNYGQRAYEQYF. The DNA of the CDR3 is TGTGCCTGGAACTACGGACAGAGAGCCTACGAGCAGTACTTC. The chain joins TRBV30 to TRBJ2-7; D might be TRBD1 (6 bases). Between the trimmed V and J ends, which lost 4 bases and 2 bases, there was a span of 15 bases. The CDR3 loop spans 14 amino acids. The germline CDR1 and CDR2 sequences are GTSNPN and SVGIG (reference sequence).

The V call is TRBV15, the J call TRBJ1-2; 7 bases are shared with TRBD1. This CDR3 is 14 amino acids long. Trimming at V came to 3 bases and at J to 2 bases, leaving 3 bases not matched to a gene. Germline-derived CDR1 and CDR2 are LNHNV and YYDKDF (reference sequence). CDR3 loop: CATSSARGNYGYTF. The CDR3 DNA is TGTGCCACCAGCAGTGCCAGGGGGAACTATGGCTACACCTTC.

The CDR3 DNA reads TGCGCCAGCAGTGATCGGGGACAGGGGGCGTACAATGAGCAGTTCTTC. Protein sequence: CASSDRGQGAYNEQFF. The chain joins TRBV10-1 to TRBJ2-1; 12 nucleotides line up with TRBD1. Trimming took 3 bases from V and 4 from J; bases not matched to a gene: 4. In germline, CDR1 is WNHNN, CDR2 SYGVQD (reference sequence). CDR3 size: 16 residues.

This chain links TRBV10-1 with TRBJ1-4, with a tentative D call TRBD1 (5 bases). CDR3 length: 14 residues. V was cut by 5 bases and J by 6 bases, with 13 bases left in between. Germline loops: CDR1 WNHNN, CDR2 SYGVQD (reference sequence). The CDR3 loop is CASSLQGTDEKLFF. The CDR3 region has the DNA TGCGCCAGCAGTTTGCAGGGAACGGATGAAAAACTGTTTTTT.

The chain has TRBV3-1 (or the pseudogene TRBV3-2) and TRBJ1-4; a possible D gene is TRBD1 (6 bases). The CDR3 spans 13 residues. Germline assignment: CDR1 LGHDT and CDR2 YNNKEL (reference sequence). Deletions cut 6 bases from V and 7 bases from J, with 12 bases between. CDR3 coding DNA: TGTGCCAGCAGTCAGACAGGACCTGAAAAACTGTTTTTT. Amino acid sequence: CASSQTGPEKLFF.

This chain uses TRBV29-1 with TRBJ2-1; TRBD2 matches at 15 bases. The germline CDR1 and CDR2 sequences are SQVTM and ANQGSEA. Trimming took 2 bases from V and 9 from J; bases not matched to a gene: 5. There are 15 residues in the CDR3. CDR3 coding DNA: TGCAGCGTTGAATCAGGACTAGCGGGAGGGGGTGAGCAGTTCTTC. It is translated as CSVESGLAGGGEQFF.

This chain joins TRBV27 and TRBJ1-2; no clear D. Trimming took 4 bases from V and 8 from J, leaving 20 bases between them. Germline V lookup: CDR1 MNHEY, CDR2 SMNVEV (reference sequence). The CDR3 sequence is 15 residues long. The CDR3, as DNA: TGTGCCAGCAGTTCTCACACGGTCGACAAGTACGGCTACACCTTC. Its protein is CASSSHTVDKYGYTF.

This rearrangement joins TRBV11-2 to TRBJ2-3; 8 nucleotides agree with TRBD1. The J segment lost 1 base and the V segment lost 5 bases, leaving 2 bases of the junction unmatched. Germline-derived CDR1 and CDR2 are SGHAT and FQNNGV. The CDR3 sequence is 14 residues long. Here the CDR3 reads CASSQTGGTDTQYF. CDR3 in DNA: TGTGCCAGCAGCCAGACAGGGGGCACAGATACGCAGTATTTT.

The chain is built from TRBV2 and TRBJ2-5, with TRBD2 identical over 9 bases. The CDR3 totals 17 residues. The trim removed 2 bases at V and 5 bases at J, leaving 12 bases unmatched. The V gene's germline CDR1 is SNHLY and CDR2 FYNNEI. CDR3 sequence reads: CASSELPSGTGWETQYF. For the CDR3, the DNA is TGTGCCAGCAGTGAACTTCCTAGCGGGACCGGGTGGGAGACCCAGTACTTC.

The chain carries TRBV2 and TRBJ1-2, with 7 bases matching TRBD1. This CDR3 spans 14 amino acids. The germline CDR1 and CDR2 sequences are SNHLY and FYNNEI. Germline trimming cut 6 bases from V and 2 bases from J; bases unmatched to any gene: 6. The CDR3 reads CASRELTGNYGYTF. DNA of the CDR3: TGTGCCAGCAGGGAATTGACAGGGAACTATGGCTACACCTTC.

V usage is TRBV4-1 and J usage is TRBJ1-2; TRBD1 matches at 10 bases. V shed 3 bases and J 1 base; nucleotides not matched to a gene: 8. Germline CDR1 and CDR2: MGHRA and YSYEKL. The CDR3 consists of 17 residues. CDR3 region: CASSHDRDRGLNYGYTF. The CDR3 nucleotides are TGCGCCAGCAGCCACGACCGGGACAGGGGACTTAACTATGGCTACACCTTC.

The V and J genes are TRBV5-1 and TRBJ2-1; a weak D match, TRBD1 (6 bases). CDR1 is SGHRS, CDR2 YFSETQ, per germline. This CDR3 comprises 13 residues. V was trimmed by 1 base and J by 5 bases, leaving 7 bases between them. CDR3: CASSLWTDNEQFF. CDR3 coding DNA: TGCGCCAGCAGCTTGTGGACAGACAATGAGCAGTTCTTC.

The chain couples TRBV13 to TRBJ1-3; unclear D gene. CDR1 is PRHDT and CDR2 is FYEKMQ in the germline V gene (reference sequence). CDR3 length: 16 amino acids. Trimming took 0 bases from V and 0 from J, leaving 9 bases between them. The CDR3 region has the DNA TGTGCCAGCAGCTTAGGAAGGCGGAACTCTGGAAACACCATATATTTT. It translates to CASSLGRRNSGNTIYF.

The chain couples TRBV27 to TRBJ1-5; 7 bases line up with TRBD1. Trimming removed 7 bases from V and 0 bases from J; junction bases left unmatched: 6. CDR3 length: 15 residues. Looked up from germline, CDR1 is MNHEY and CDR2 is SMNVEV (reference sequence). As DNA, the CDR3 is TGTGCCAGCAACCGGGACAGCCTTAGCAATCAGCCCCAGCATTTT. Its translation: CASNRDSLSNQPQHF.

The chain recombines TRBV5-4 with TRBJ2-1; a possible D gene is TRBD1 (6 bases). V was shortened by 5 bases and J by 4 bases, with 16 bases between the two germline ends. CDR1 SGHNT and CDR2 YYREEE come from the germline V gene (reference sequence). CDR3 size: 15 residues. This chain's CDR3 is CASRFVGARYNEQFF. The CDR3 region has the DNA TGTGCCAGCAGGTTTGTGGGGGCGCGGTACAATGAGCAGTTCTTC.

The chain employs TRBV6-5 and TRBJ2-2; D is perhaps TRBD1 (6 bases). V gave up 4 bases and J gave up 1 base, with 7 bases separating them. Germline V gene sequence: CDR1 MNHEY, CDR2 SVGAGI. The CDR3 loop spans 14 amino acids. CDR3 protein: CASSLGQNTGELFF. DNA for the CDR3: TGTGCCAGCAGTTTGGGACAGAACACCGGGGAGCTGTTTTTT.

The sample holds a few counts of this clone. The gene calls are TRBV27 and TRBJ2-1, with D possibly TRBD1 on 5 matching bases. This CDR3 has 13 residues. Trimming cost V 7 bases and J 3 bases, with 10 bases left between them. Germline V gene data show CDR1 as MNHEY and CDR2 as SMNVEV (reference sequence). For the CDR3, the DNA is TGTGCCAGCAAGACAGTGCGCTACAATGAGCAGTTCTTC. Amino acid sequence: CASKTVRYNEQFF.

The chain recombines TRBV28 with TRBJ2-5, with D unresolved. Germline V CDR1 and CDR2: MDHEN, SYDVKM. The CDR3 length is 13 residues. The V gene lost 6 bases and the J gene lost 5 bases, with 13 bases spanning the gap. CDR3 amino acids: CASRRTSRETQYF. The CDR3, as DNA: TGTGCCAGCAGACGAACGTCACGGGAGACCCAGTACTTC.

This chain connects TRBV7-3 to TRBJ2-1; 12 bases agree with TRBD2. The V and J ends lost 0 bases and 13 bases, in that order; junction bases with no gene match: 10. The CDR3 consists of 16 residues. Germline values: CDR1 SGHTA, CDR2 FQGTGA. The CDR3 here is CASSLTLALAGGEQFF. DNA for the CDR3: TGTGCCAGCAGCTTAACGTTGGCACTAGCGGGAGGAGAACAGTTCTTC.

Worth noting for this clone: Other nucleotide sequences from this sample produce the same CDR3. The V call is TRBV27, the J call TRBJ2-7, with 7 bases fitting TRBD2. Germline CDR1 is MNHEY and CDR2 is SMNVEV (reference sequence). The CDR3 has 13 residues. V lost 6 bases to trimming and J lost 2 bases; unmatched junction nucleotides: 4. CDR3 sequence (DNA): TGTGCCAGCAGCCCCGGACTAGCCTACGAGCAGTACTTC. Its translation: CASSPGLAYEQYF.

This rearrangement joins TRBV6-2 or TRBV6-3 to TRBJ1-2; D gene uncertain. The germline V gene encodes CDR1 MNHEY and CDR2 SVGEGT. CDR3 length: 14 amino acids. V lost 5 bases and J 6 bases, leaving 16 bases between the germline ends. The CDR3 DNA sequence: TGTGCCAGCAGTGAGGACCTGGCGGGAGATGGCTACACCTTC. Amino acid sequence: CASSEDLAGDGYTF.

The J gene is TRBJ2-1, the V gene TRBV15; TRBD2 matches 10 bases. The CDR3 loop spans 18 amino acids. Germline CDR1 LNHNV, CDR2 YYDKDF (reference sequence). The trim removed 2 bases at V and 3 bases at J, leaving 10 bases unmatched. In DNA form, the CDR3 reads TGTGCCACCAGCAGAATCCTACTAGGGACTAGCGACTACAATGAGCAGTTCTTC. Protein sequence: CATSRILLGTSDYNEQFF. Full variable domain (missing parts from reference TRBV15 and TRBJ2-1): DAMVIQNPRYQVTQFGKPVTLSCSQTLNHNVMYWYQQKSSQAPKLLFHYYDKDFNNEADTPDNFQSRRPNTSFCFLDIRSPGLGDTAMYLCATSRILLGTSDYNEQFFGPGTRLTVL.

The CDR3, as DNA: TGTGCCTGGGACAGGGGGATTACTGAAGCTTTCTTT. Translation gives CAWDRGITEAFF. The chain has TRBV30 and TRBJ1-1; 9 positions agree with TRBD1. CDR1 is GTSNPN, CDR2 SVGIG, per germline (reference sequence). V lost 5 bases and J lost 5; bases outside the gene matches: 3. The CDR3 runs 12 residues. The entire variable domain, with the rest obtained from reference TRBV30 and TRBJ1-1, is as follows: SQTIHQWPATLVQPVGSPLSLECTVEGTSNPNLYWYRQAAGRGLQLLFYSVGIGQISSEVPQNLSASRPQDRQFILSSKKLLLSDSGFYLCAWDRGITEAFFGQGTRLTVV.

The rearrangement links TRBV25-1 to TRBJ2-2; TRBD1 might be the D (6 bases). The V and J ends lost 3 bases and 6 bases respectively, with 11 bases between them. Per the germline V gene, CDR1 is MGHDK and CDR2 is SYGVNS. CDR3 length: 14 amino acids. The CDR3 sequence is CASSDRGRSGELFF. The CDR3 DNA reads TGTGCCAGCAGTGACAGGGGACGATCCGGGGAGCTGTTTTTT.

The rearrangement links TRBV29-1 to TRBJ2-7; D may be TRBD2 (5 bases). This CDR3 spans 11 amino acids. Per germline, CDR1 SQVTM and CDR2 ANQGSEA. V was clipped by 5 bases and J by 3 bases, with 8 bases between them. The DNA of the CDR3 is TGCAGCGTTCCGGGGAGCTACGAGCAGTACTTC. This gives the protein CSVPGSYEQYF.

This chain uses TRBV29-1 with TRBJ1-2; D remains ambiguous. Germline V gives CDR1 SQVTM, CDR2 ANQGSEA. V was shortened by 0 bases and J by 0 bases, with 8 bases between the two germline ends. The CDR3 has 14 residues. The CDR3 coding sequence is TGCAGCGTTGAAGAGCGCTTTGCTAACTATGGCTACACCTTC. Protein: CSVEERFANYGYTF.